The 15 T cell receptor beta chains below were found in one sample sequenced in a study of identical twins. TCRdb reprocessed the 5' RACE reads via MiXCR and lists one record per CDR3 protein. Among some 1,600,000 distinct CDR3 sequences listed, about 30% were seen once. Sample: cord blood. These receptors all come from a newborn girl in good health.

The V and J genes are TRBV5-1 and TRBJ2-1; 12 bases align to TRBD2. The length of the CDR3 is 18 residues. The V gene's germline CDR1 is SGHRS and CDR2 YFSETQ. The V gene end was trimmed by 0 bases and the J gene end by 7 bases; junction bases not matched to a gene: 11. The CDR3 DNA sequence: TGCGCCAGCAGCTTGGATCTAGCGGGGGGGGACCTTTGGAATGAGCAGTTCTTC. Its protein product is CASSLDLAGGDLWNEQFF.

The chain carries TRBV28 and TRBJ1-6; tentative D call: TRBD1 (5 bases). Trimming took 3 bases from V and 8 from J, leaving 8 bases between them. CDR3 length equals 13 residues. Germline CDR1 and CDR2: MDHEN and SYDVKM. The CDR3 spells CASSLGTYSPLHF. The DNA of the CDR3 is TGTGCCAGCAGTTTGGGGACTTATTCACCCCTCCACTTT. Supplemented by reference TRBV28 and TRBJ1-6, the full variable domain reads DVKVTQSSRYLVKRTGEKVFLECVQDMDHENMFWYRQDPGLGLRLIYFSYDVKMKEKGDIPEGYSVSREKKERFSLILESASTNQTSMYLCASSLGTYSPLHFGNGTRLTVT.

The DNA for the CDR3 is TGTGCCACCAGCAGTTCTAGGGGTGGCGCTTTCTACACCTTC. It codes for CATSSSRGGAFYTF. V gene TRBV15 combines with J gene TRBJ1-2; possibly TRBD1 for D (5 bases). Germline V lookup: CDR1 LNHNV, CDR2 YYDKDF (reference sequence). The CDR3 is 14 amino acids. With 3 bases removed from V and 10 bases from J, the gap between germline ends came to 18 bases.

V gene TRBV7-9 combines with J gene TRBJ1-1; D might be TRBD1 (5 bases). CDR1 and CDR2 from the germline V gene are SEHNR and FQNEAQ (reference sequence). The CDR3 is made up of 15 amino acids. V was trimmed by 10 bases and J by 1 base, leaving 19 bases between them. For the CDR3, the DNA is TGTGCCATCTCCAGTGGGGGACTGGGGAACACTGAAGCTTTCTTT. Translated: CAISSGGLGNTEAFF.

This clonotype was seen more than once but under ten times. This chain joins TRBV20-1 and TRBJ2-1; 13 bases match TRBD2. The ends lost 5 bases at V and 6 bases at J; junction bases unmatched: 7. From germline, CDR1 is DFQATT and CDR2 SNEGSKA (reference sequence). The CDR3 sequence is 15 residues long. Here the CDR3 reads CSAGRTSGRRNEQFF. In nucleotides, the CDR3 is TGCAGTGCTGGCAGGACTAGCGGGAGACGCAATGAGCAGTTCTTC.

This chain uses TRBV24-1 with TRBJ2-5, with 7 bases that match TRBD1. V dropped 2 bases and J dropped 3; count of bases not matched to a gene: 2. The germline V gene has CDR1 KGHDR and CDR2 SFDVKD. The CDR3 is made up of 14 amino acids. Written as DNA, the CDR3 is TGTGCCACCAGTGATTCCGGGACAGAAGAGACCCAGTACTTC. This translates into CATSDSGTEETQYF.

This chain joins TRBV28 and TRBJ2-4; D call uncertain. The J call is in doubt because the DNA end fits TRBJ2-7 better. The CDR3 has 12 amino acids. Germline assignment: CDR1 MDHEN and CDR2 SYDVKM. CDR3 in DNA: TGTGCCAGCAGGGATTTAGTCTACGAGCAGTACTTC. It is translated as CASRDLVYEQYF.

The chain uses TRBV7-9 and TRBJ1-2, with D perhaps TRBD1 (5 bases). The CDR3 is made up of 15 amino acids. Germline V CDR1 and CDR2: SEHNR, FQNEAQ (reference sequence). V lost 3 bases to trimming and J lost 3 bases, with 14 bases between them. The DNA of the CDR3 is TGTGCCAGCAGCTTGATCCCCCCCAGGGACTATGGCTACACCTTC. Its protein product is CASSLIPPRDYGYTF.

The chain employs TRBV7-9 and TRBJ1-1; 10 bases align to TRBD1. The CDR3 consists of 15 residues. Unmatched junction bases numbered 2, after V lost 1 base and J lost 3 bases. Germline V gene lookup returns CDR1 SEHNR and CDR2 FQNEAQ (reference sequence). CDR3 sequence: CASSLGGQGHTEAFF. The CDR3 DNA reads TGTGCCAGCAGCTTAGGGGGACAGGGGCACACTGAAGCTTTCTTT.

On this clonotype: No conserved phenylalanine or tryptophan ends this CDR3, so it is likely a read error. The chain links TRBV7-2 to TRBJ1-2; D uncertain. Germline V gene lookup returns CDR1 SGHTA and CDR2 FQGNSA. V was clipped by 1 base and J by 4 bases, with 7 bases between them. CDR3 size: 13 residues. The CDR3 loop reads CASSLGAGYGYTV. Here the CDR3 DNA reads TGTGCCAGCAGCTTAGGAGCAGGCTATGGCTACACCGTC.

This clonotype was observed a few times. The J gene is TRBJ2-1, the V gene TRBV7-2, with no clear D. Per the germline V gene, CDR1 is SGHTA and CDR2 is FQGNSA. With 8 bases removed from V and 10 bases from J, the gap between germline ends came to 12 bases. The CDR3 contains 11 residues. The CDR3 loop reads CASAALTEQFF. For the CDR3, the DNA is TGTGCCAGCGCGGCACTGACGGAGCAGTTCTTC.

The chain joins TRBV18 to TRBJ2-3; TRBD1 matches 8 bases. J was trimmed by 2 bases and V by 2 bases; bases with no gene match: 6. The germline CDR1 and CDR2 sequences are KGHSH and LQKENI. CDR3 size: 16 residues. CDR3 loop: CASSPSSGQATDTQYF. For the CDR3, the DNA is TGTGCCAGCTCACCAAGTTCGGGACAGGCCACAGATACGCAGTATTTT.

The table lists this clonotype with a few counts. The chain links TRBV27 to TRBJ2-7; tentatively, D is TRBD2 (11 bases). The germline CDR1 and CDR2 sequences are MNHEY and SMNVEV (reference sequence). Trimming stripped 6 bases from V and 1 base from J, with 25 bases between. This CDR3 has 18 residues. The DNA for the CDR3 is TGTGCCAGCAGCTCAAGGACAGGGGGGACTAGCGGATCCTACGAGCAGTACTTC. Protein: CASSSRTGGTSGSYEQYF.

The chain combines TRBV24-1 with TRBJ2-1; 9 bases line up with TRBD1. Germline V gene sequence: CDR1 KGHDR, CDR2 SFDVKD. With 4 bases clipped from V and 5 bases from J, the junction kept 5 bases outside the gene matches. The CDR3 runs 15 residues. CDR3 DNA: TGTGCCACCAGTGAGCCCGGGACAGGGAACAATGAGCAGTTCTTC. Residues: CATSEPGTGNNEQFF.

This clonotype came up a few times. The chain combines TRBV9 with TRBJ1-6, with a possible D match to TRBD1 (5 bases). Germline assignment: CDR1 SGDLS and CDR2 YYNGEE. The length of the CDR3 is 15 residues. Trimming took 4 bases from V and 2 from J, leaving 10 bases between them. CDR3 nucleotides: TGTGCCAGCAGCACTTCGGGGGCCTATAATTCACCCCTCCACTTT. Protein product: CASSTSGAYNSPLHF.